This entry concerns a single T cell receptor beta chain. Its antigen is undetermined. The junction and the germline gene differ at one end; a read error may be behind it. This CDR3 has 14 residues. CDR1 and CDR2 (germline): SGHRS, YFSETQ. Each donor had about 9.6 milliliters of peripheral blood drawn. Total RNA extraction produced at least 6 micrograms (per sample) for the study. The sample is drawn from a study of blood T cells in healthy people across ages. Looking at the study overall: About one barcoded beta molecule per two T cells was captured by template switching.

General study results and limits: Researchers deemed the diversity estimates from one million T cells underestimates.

Then a second PCR, running about 6 to 11 cycles, was carried out with a sample-barcoded 5' primer and a J-beta primer mix. Via MiXCR, TCRdb re-called the 5' RACE reads, giving one row per CDR3 protein. The table lists roughly 1,800,000 distinct CDR3 sequences, around half of them singletons. Input material: blood. This sequence was found in a woman in her forties in good health. This rearrangement joins TRBV5-1 to TRBJ2-5; no firm D call. CDR3 bases: TGCGCCAGCAGCTTGGTTCCCGAGGTAGAGACCCTGTACTTC. Encoded protein: CASSLVPEVETLYF.